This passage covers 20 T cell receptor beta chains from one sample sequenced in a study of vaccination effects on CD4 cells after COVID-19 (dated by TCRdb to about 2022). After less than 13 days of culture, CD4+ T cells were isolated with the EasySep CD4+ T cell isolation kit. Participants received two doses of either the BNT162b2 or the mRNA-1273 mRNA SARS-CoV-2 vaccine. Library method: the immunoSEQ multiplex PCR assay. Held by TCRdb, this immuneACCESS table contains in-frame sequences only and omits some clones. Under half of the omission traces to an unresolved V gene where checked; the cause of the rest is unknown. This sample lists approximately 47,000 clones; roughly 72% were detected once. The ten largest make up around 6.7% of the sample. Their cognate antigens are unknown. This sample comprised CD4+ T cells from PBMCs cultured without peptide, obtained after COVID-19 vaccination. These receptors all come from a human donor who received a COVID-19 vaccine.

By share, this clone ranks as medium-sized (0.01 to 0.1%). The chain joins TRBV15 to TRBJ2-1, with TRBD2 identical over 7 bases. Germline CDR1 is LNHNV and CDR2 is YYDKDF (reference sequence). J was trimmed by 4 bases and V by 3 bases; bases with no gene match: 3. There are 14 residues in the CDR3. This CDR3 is CATSSEAGYNEQFF. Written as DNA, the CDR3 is TGTGCCACCAGCAGTGAAGCGGGGTACAATGAGCAGTTCTTC.

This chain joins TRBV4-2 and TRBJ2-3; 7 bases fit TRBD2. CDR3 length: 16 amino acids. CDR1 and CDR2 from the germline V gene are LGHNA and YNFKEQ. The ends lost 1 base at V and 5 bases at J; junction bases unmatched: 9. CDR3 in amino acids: CASSQVEGLGRDTQYF. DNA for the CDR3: TGTGCCAGCAGCCAAGTAGAAGGACTAGGACGAGATACGCAGTATTTT.

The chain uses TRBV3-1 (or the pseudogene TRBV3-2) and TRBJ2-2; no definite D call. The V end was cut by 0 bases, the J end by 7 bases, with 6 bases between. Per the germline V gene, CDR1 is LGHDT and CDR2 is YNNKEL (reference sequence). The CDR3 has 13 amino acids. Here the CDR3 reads CASSQDEFGELFF. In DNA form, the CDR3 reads TGTGCCAGCAGCCAAGATGAGTTCGGGGAGCTGTTTTTT.

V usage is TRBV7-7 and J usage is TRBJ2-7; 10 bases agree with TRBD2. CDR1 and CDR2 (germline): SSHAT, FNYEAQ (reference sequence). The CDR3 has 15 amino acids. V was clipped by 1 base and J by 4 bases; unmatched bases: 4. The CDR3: CASSLGPSGSYEQYF. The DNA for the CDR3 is TGTGCCAGCAGCTTAGGACCTAGCGGGAGTTACGAGCAGTACTTC.

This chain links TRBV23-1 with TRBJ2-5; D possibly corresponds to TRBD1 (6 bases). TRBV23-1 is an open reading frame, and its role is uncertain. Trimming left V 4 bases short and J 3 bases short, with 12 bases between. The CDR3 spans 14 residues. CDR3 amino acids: CASSPRDKEETQYF. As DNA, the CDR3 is TGCGCCAGCAGTCCCCGGGACAAGGAAGAGACCCAGTACTTC.

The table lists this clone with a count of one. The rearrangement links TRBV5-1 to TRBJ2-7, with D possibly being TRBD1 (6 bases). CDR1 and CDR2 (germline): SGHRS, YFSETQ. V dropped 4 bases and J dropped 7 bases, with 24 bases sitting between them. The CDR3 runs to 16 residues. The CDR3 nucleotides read TGCGCCAGCAGCCTCTCAGGGGCCACAACCCCCGGGGAGCAGTACTTC. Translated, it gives CASSLSGATTPGEQYF. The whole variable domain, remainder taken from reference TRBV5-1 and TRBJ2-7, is KAGVTQTPRYLIKTRGQQVTLSCSPISGHRSVSWYQQTPGQGLQFLFEYFSETQRNKGNFPGRFSGRQFSNSRSEMNVSTLELGDSALYLCASSLSGATTPGEQYFGPGTRLTVT.

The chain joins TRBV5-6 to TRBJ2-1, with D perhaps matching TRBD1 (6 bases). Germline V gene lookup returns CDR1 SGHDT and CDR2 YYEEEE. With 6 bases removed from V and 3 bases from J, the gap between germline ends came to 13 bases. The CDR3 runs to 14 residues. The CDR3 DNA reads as TGTGCCAGCACCGCCGGGACACACTACAATGAGCAGTTCTTC. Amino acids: CASTAGTHYNEQFF.

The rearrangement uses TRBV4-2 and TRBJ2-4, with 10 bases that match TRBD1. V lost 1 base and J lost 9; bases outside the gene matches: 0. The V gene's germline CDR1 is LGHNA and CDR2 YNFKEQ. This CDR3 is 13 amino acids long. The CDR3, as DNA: TGTGCCAGCAGCCAAGGACAGGGGGCCATTCAGTACTTC. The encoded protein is CASSQGQGAIQYF.

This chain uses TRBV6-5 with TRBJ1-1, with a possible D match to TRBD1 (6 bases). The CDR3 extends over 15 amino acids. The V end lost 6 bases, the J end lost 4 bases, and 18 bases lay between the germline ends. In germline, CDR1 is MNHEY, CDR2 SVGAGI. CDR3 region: CASSSADRQPTEAFF. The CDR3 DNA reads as TGTGCCAGCAGCTCGGCGGACAGACAGCCCACTGAAGCTTTCTTT.

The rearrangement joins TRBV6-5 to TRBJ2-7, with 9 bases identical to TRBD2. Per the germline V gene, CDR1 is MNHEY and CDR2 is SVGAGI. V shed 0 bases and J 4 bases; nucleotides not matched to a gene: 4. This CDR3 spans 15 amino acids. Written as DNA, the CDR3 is TGTGCCAGCAGTTACTCGTTCGCGGGAGGGTACGAGCAGTACTTC. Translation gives CASSYSFAGGYEQYF.

CDR3: CARGSGSWAGELFF. The CDR3 nucleotides are TGTGCCCGGGGCTCAGGATCGTGGGCCGGGGAGCTGTTTTTT. J is TRBJ2-2 and V is TRBV7-9; D may match TRBD1 or TRBD2 (5 bases each). This CDR3 spans 14 amino acids. V lost 11 bases to trimming and J lost 6 bases, with 19 bases between them. The germline V gene has CDR1 SEHNR and CDR2 FQNEAQ (reference sequence).

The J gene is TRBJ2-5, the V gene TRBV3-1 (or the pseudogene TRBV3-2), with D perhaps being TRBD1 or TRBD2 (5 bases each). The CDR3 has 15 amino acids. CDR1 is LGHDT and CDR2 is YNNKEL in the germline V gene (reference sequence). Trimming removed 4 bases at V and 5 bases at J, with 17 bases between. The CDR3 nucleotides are TGTGCCAGCAGCCGGGGGACCGGGGTAACGGAGACCCAGTACTTC. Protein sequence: CASSRGTGVTETQYF.

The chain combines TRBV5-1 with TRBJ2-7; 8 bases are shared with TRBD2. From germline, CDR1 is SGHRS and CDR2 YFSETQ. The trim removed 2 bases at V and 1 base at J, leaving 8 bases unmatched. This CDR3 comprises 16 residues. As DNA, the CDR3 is TGCGCCAGCAGCTTAGGCGGGGGGAGTACGTCCTACGAGCAGTACTTC. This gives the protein CASSLGGGSTSYEQYF.

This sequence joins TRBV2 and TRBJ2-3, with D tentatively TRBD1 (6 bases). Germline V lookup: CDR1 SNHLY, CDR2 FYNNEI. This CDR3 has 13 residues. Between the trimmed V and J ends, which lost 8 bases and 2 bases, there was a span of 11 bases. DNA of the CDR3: TGTGCCAGCCGACAGGCCCACACAGATACGCAGTATTTT. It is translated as CASRQAHTDTQYF.

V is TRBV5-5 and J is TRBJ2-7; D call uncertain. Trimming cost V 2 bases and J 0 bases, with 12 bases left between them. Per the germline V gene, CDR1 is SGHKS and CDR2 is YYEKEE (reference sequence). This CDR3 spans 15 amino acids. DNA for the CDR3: TGTGCCAGCAGCTTCGGTCGGGTAAACTCCTACGAGCAGTACTTC. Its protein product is CASSFGRVNSYEQYF.

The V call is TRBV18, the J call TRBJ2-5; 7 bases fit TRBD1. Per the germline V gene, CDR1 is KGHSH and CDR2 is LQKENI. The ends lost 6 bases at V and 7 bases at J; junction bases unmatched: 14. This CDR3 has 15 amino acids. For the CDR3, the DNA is TGTGCCAGCTCGCCGAAGACAGGGTCTCGGGTGACCCAGTACTTC. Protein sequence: CASSPKTGSRVTQYF.

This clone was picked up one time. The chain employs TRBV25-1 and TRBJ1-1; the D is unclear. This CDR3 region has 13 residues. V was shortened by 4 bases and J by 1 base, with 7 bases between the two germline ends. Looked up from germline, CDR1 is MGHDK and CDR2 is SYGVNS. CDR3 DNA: TGTGCCAGCAGTGTAACAGAGAACACTGAAGCTTTCTTT. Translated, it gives CASSVTENTEAFF.

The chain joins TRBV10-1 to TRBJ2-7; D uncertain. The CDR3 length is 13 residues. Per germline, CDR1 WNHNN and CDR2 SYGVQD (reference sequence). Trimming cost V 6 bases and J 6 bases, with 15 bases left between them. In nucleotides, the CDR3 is TGCGCCAGCAGCCCCTCATATGCCCCCGAGCAGTACTTC. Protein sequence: CASSPSYAPEQYF.

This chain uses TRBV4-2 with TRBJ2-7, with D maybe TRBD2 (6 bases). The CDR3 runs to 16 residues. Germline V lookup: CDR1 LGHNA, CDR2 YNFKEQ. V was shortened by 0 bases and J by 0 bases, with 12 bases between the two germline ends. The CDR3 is CASSQEAGGSSYEQYF. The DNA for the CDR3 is TGTGCCAGCAGCCAAGAAGCCGGAGGGAGCTCCTACGAGCAGTACTTC.

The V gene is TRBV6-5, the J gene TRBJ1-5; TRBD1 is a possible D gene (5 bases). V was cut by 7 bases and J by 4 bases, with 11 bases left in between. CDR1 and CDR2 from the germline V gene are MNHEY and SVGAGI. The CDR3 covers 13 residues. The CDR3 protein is CASIRDLNQPQHF. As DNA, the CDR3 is TGTGCCAGCATCAGGGACCTAAATCAGCCCCAGCATTTT.